The 24 T cell receptor beta chains reported below all come from one sample, sequenced in a study of blood T cell repertoires in COVID-19. Here immunoSEQ multiplex PCR was the method, and the copy in TCRdb shows in-frame clones only, minus some. This sample has 99,000 or so clones, with roughly 84% found just once. The sequencing input was peripheral blood. Source of these receptors: a man aged 65 to 85 with active or convalescent COVID-19.

The chain employs TRBV24-1 and TRBJ2-1, with D tentatively TRBD1 (6 bases). V dropped 3 bases and J dropped 5 bases, with 13 bases sitting between them. CDR3 length equals 15 residues. In germline, CDR1 is KGHDR, CDR2 SFDVKD. The CDR3 sequence is CATSDPRGYNNEQFF. The CDR3 DNA sequence: TGTGCCACCAGTGATCCAAGGGGGTACAACAATGAGCAGTTCTTC.

The rearrangement uses TRBV15 and TRBJ2-6; 9 bases agree with TRBD1. The V gene's germline CDR1 is LNHNV and CDR2 YYDKDF (reference sequence). V was clipped by 3 bases and J by 1 base; unmatched bases: 7. This CDR3 is 18 amino acids long. CDR3 residues: CATSREKGTGSGANVLTF. For the CDR3, the DNA is TGTGCCACCAGCAGGGAAAAAGGGACAGGGTCTGGGGCCAACGTCCTGACTTTC.

The rearrangement uses TRBV30 and TRBJ1-4, with D unclear. V lost 0 bases, J lost 8 bases, and 13 bases lay in between. Germline CDR1 reads GTSNPN; CDR2 reads SVGIG (reference sequence). The CDR3 is 14 amino acids. CDR3 coding DNA: TGTGCCTGGAGTGTAAGTGGATACGGGGAAAAACTGTTTTTT. It translates to CAWSVSGYGEKLFF. Based on the CDR3 plus reference TRBV30 and TRBJ1-4, the full variable domain is SQTIHQWPATLVQPVGSPLSLECTVEGTSNPNLYWYRQAAGRGLQLLFYSVGIGQISSEVPQNLSASRPQDRQFILSSKKLLLSDSGFYLCAWSVSGYGEKLFFGSGTQLSVL.

The chain links TRBV28 to TRBJ1-3; the D gene is possibly TRBD1 (5 bases). The CDR3 runs 16 residues. Looked up from germline, CDR1 is MDHEN and CDR2 is SYDVKM. The V and J ends lost 2 bases and 4 bases respectively, with 15 bases between them. The CDR3 bases are TGTGCCAGCAGTTTAGTTTCTGGGGCGGTGGGAAACACCATATATTTT. Translation: CASSLVSGAVGNTIYF.

This chain connects TRBV3-1 (or the pseudogene TRBV3-2) to TRBJ2-7; D call uncertain. V dropped 2 bases and J dropped 0 bases, with 5 bases sitting between them. The CDR3 is 13 amino acids. The germline V gene has CDR1 LGHDT and CDR2 YNNKEL (reference sequence). CDR3 region: CASSQRSSYEQYF. The CDR3 nucleotides are TGTGCCAGCAGCCAAAGGAGCTCCTACGAGCAGTACTTC.

V is TRBV7-9 and J is TRBJ1-2; TRBD1 agrees at 7 bases. The length of the CDR3 is 11 residues. Germline CDR1 is SEHNR and CDR2 is FQNEAQ (reference sequence). V trimming: 4 bases; J trimming: 8 bases; junction bases outside the gene matches: 1. In DNA form, the CDR3 reads TGTGCCAGCAGCTCGACAGGGGGCTACACCTTC. Encoded protein: CASSSTGGYTF.

The chain is built from TRBV5-6 and TRBJ2-3; D gene unclear. Germline CDR1 is SGHDT and CDR2 is YYEEEE. Between the trimmed V and J ends, which lost 0 bases and 4 bases, there was a span of 9 bases. CDR3 length: 14 amino acids. The CDR3 protein is CASSLDSRPDTQYF. CDR3 bases: TGTGCCAGCAGCTTGGATAGCCGTCCAGATACGCAGTATTTT.

This chain connects TRBV2 to TRBJ2-2, with a possible D match to TRBD1 (5 bases). This CDR3 is 11 amino acids long. V lost 5 bases and J lost 9, with 7 bases in between. Germline CDR1 and CDR2: SNHLY and FYNNEI. The CDR3, as DNA: TGTGCCAGCAGTCCAGGGCGGGAGCTGTTTTTT. The encoded protein is CASSPGRELFF. The variable domain in full, completed from reference TRBV2 and TRBJ2-2, reads EPEVTQTPSHQVTQMGQEVILRCVPISNHLYFYWYRQILGQKVEFLVSFYNNEISEKSEIFDDQFSVERPDGSNFTLKIRSTKLEDSAMYFCASSPGRELFFGEGSRLTVL.

This clone was recorded once. The conserved phenylalanine or tryptophan normally closing the CDR3 is absent here, so this likely arose from a read error. The DNA is left out, because the CDR3 cannot be placed on it with certainty; the CDR3 is given as TCRdb lists it. This chain uses TRBV4-3 with TRBJ1-2; TRBD1, the table's D call, lacks a check against the DNA. The CDR3 spans 17 residues, counting both ends. CDR1 is LGHNA and CDR2 is YSLEER in the germline V gene. CDR3 sequence: CVSSQDGKGAPCAEQGI.

This chain uses TRBV9 with TRBJ1-3; 7 bases align to TRBD1. Germline V CDR1 and CDR2: SGDLS, YYNGEE. V was clipped by 0 bases and J by 2 bases; unmatched bases: 5. The CDR3 totals 16 residues. DNA for the CDR3: TGTGCCAGCAGCGTAGAAGCCAGGGGGACTGGAAACACCATATATTTT. Translating gives CASSVEARGTGNTIYF.

The V call is TRBV7-3, the J call TRBJ1-2; 8 nucleotides match TRBD1. Trimming cost V 5 bases and J 4 bases; bases outside gene matches: 9. Germline V gene sequence: CDR1 SGHTA, CDR2 FQGTGA. CDR3 size: 15 residues. CDR3 DNA: TGTGCCAGCAGCGAGACAGGGGCGCTCTCCTATGGCTACACCTTC. Its translation is CASSETGALSYGYTF.

J is TRBJ1-4 and V is TRBV4-2; D might be TRBD1 (6 bases). Germline-derived CDR1 and CDR2 are LGHNA and YNFKEQ. V was cut by 1 base and J by 1 base, with 7 bases left in between. CDR3 length: 15 residues. The CDR3 nucleotides are TGTGCCAGCAGCCAAGGAGGGGGAACTAATGAAAAACTGTTTTTT. Protein sequence: CASSQGGGTNEKLFF.

The gene calls are TRBV18 and TRBJ2-5; tentatively, D is TRBD2 (6 bases). CDR1 is KGHSH, CDR2 LQKENI, per germline. Deletions cut 2 bases from V and 5 bases from J, with 9 bases between. The CDR3 is made up of 13 amino acids. CDR3 loop: CASSPVAGETQYF. The CDR3 DNA sequence: TGTGCCAGCTCACCAGTTGCGGGGGAGACCCAGTACTTC.

The chain is built from TRBV9 and TRBJ2-3, with 9 bases matching TRBD2. CDR3 size: 15 residues. The junction had 5 bases not matched to a gene; V was cut back by 0 bases and J by 6 bases. Germline V gene sequence: CDR1 SGDLS, CDR2 YYNGEE. The CDR3 is CASSVGGGALDTQYF. In nucleotides, the CDR3 is TGTGCCAGCAGCGTAGGCGGGGGGGCCTTGGATACGCAGTATTTT.

This clone was counted a single time. The CDR3 nucleotides read TGTGCCAGCAGCTTACTAGGGCCGCTAGGCGGGGGGTTCACAGATACGCAGTATTTT. Amino acid sequence: CASSLLGPLGGGFTDTQYF. The rearrangement joins TRBV7-3 to TRBJ2-3; 8 positions match TRBD2. Germline CDR1 SGHTA, CDR2 FQGTGA. Trimming removed 2 bases from V and 2 bases from J; junction bases left unmatched: 15. The CDR3 runs 19 residues.

The gene calls are TRBV11-3 and TRBJ1-3; D might be TRBD1 (5 bases). V lost 1 base to trimming and J lost 0 bases, with 13 bases between them. The CDR3 is made up of 17 amino acids. From germline, CDR1 is SGHNT and CDR2 YENEEA. This CDR3 reads CASSLVGGPNSGNTIYF. The CDR3 bases are TGTGCCAGCAGCTTAGTCGGGGGTCCGAACTCTGGAAACACCATATATTTT.

In this sample, this clone turned up once. The chain employs TRBV3-1 (or the pseudogene TRBV3-2) and TRBJ2-5; TRBD2 matches 8 bases. The CDR3 covers 14 residues. The V and J ends lost 8 bases and 5 bases, in that order; junction bases with no gene match: 10. Germline loops: CDR1 LGHDT, CDR2 YNNKEL (reference sequence). The CDR3, as DNA: TGTGCCAGCTCCCTCGGGGGGGGGCGGGAGACCCAGTACTTC. It specifies CASSLGGGRETQYF.

This rearrangement joins TRBV5-6 to TRBJ1-1; possibly TRBD1 for D (6 bases). The CDR3 is made up of 16 amino acids. CDR1 and CDR2 from the germline V gene are SGHDT and YYEEEE. V shed 1 base and J shed 1 base, with 14 bases lying between them. CDR3 protein: CASSLLGASKNTEAFF. The CDR3 DNA sequence: TGTGCCAGCAGCTTGTTGGGGGCAAGTAAGAACACTGAAGCTTTCTTT.

The rearrangement links TRBV10-3 to TRBJ2-3; unclear D gene. The germline CDR1 and CDR2 sequences are ENHRY and SYGVKD. The CDR3 contains 13 residues. Trimming pared 6 bases from V and 8 bases from J, leaving 15 bases between. CDR3 sequence: CAISPNPLVTQYF. CDR3 DNA: TGTGCCATCAGCCCGAACCCCCTAGTTACGCAGTATTTT.

The chain has TRBV9 and TRBJ1-3; 12 bases map to TRBD1. V lost 3 bases, J lost 1 base, and 5 bases stayed unmatched. The V gene's germline CDR1 is SGDLS and CDR2 YYNGEE. The CDR3 length is 17 residues. CDR3 DNA sequence: TGTGCCAGCAGCGCGGGGGACAGGGGGCCGTCTGGAAACACCATATATTTT. Translating gives CASSAGDRGPSGNTIYF.

The chain is built from TRBV9 and TRBJ2-1; 11 bases are a match to TRBD2. The CDR3 has 16 residues. J gave up 7 bases and V 2 bases, and 8 bases lay outside the gene matches. Germline CDR1 is SGDLS and CDR2 is YYNGEE. CDR3 protein: CASSVYLAGGRNEQFF. CDR3 sequence (DNA): TGTGCCAGCAGCGTGTATTTAGCGGGGGGGCGAAATGAGCAGTTCTTC.

The V call is TRBV3-1 (or the pseudogene TRBV3-2), the J call TRBJ2-5, with 11 bases identical to TRBD2. Looked up from germline, CDR1 is LGHDT and CDR2 is YNNKEL (reference sequence). The CDR3 has 19 residues. J gave up 1 base and V 2 bases, and 12 bases lay outside the gene matches. DNA for the CDR3: TGTGCCAGCAGCCAACTAGCGGGGGGAAAGGAGGGCCCCCAAGAGACCCAGTACTTC. This encodes CASSQLAGGKEGPQETQYF.

This clone was seen a single time. This sequence joins TRBV5-1 and TRBJ2-2; D gene unclear. Per the germline V gene, CDR1 is SGHRS and CDR2 is YFSETQ. The CDR3 has 14 amino acids. V lost 0 bases to trimming and J lost 3 bases, with 6 bases between them. The DNA of the CDR3 is TGCGCCAGCAGCTTGGCCTTCCACACCGGGGAGCTGTTTTTT. The encoded protein is CASSLAFHTGELFF.

This clone has a single count. This chain connects TRBV30 to TRBJ1-1, with a weak D call TRBD1 (5 bases). The germline V gene encodes CDR1 GTSNPN and CDR2 SVGIG (reference sequence). This CDR3 has 13 amino acids. The ends were cut back, 4 bases at V and 3 bases at J, with 12 bases in the middle. CDR3 amino acids: CAWTGGSDTEAFF. For the CDR3, the DNA is TGTGCCTGGACCGGGGGGTCGGACACTGAAGCTTTCTTT.